This TCR beta chain was captured in a study of shared clonotypes between healthy human individuals. Study-level information: Donors, aged 18 to 49, were a couple of women and three men. Findings of the study overall: It was only blood that was sampled, and tissue repertoires likely differ.

Profiled with immunoSEQ multiplex PCR; TCRdb holds only in-frame clones, not every one. Of fewer than 600,000 clones listed, around 79% were seen once; the top ten hold under 15%. As concerns this clone: What it binds is not known.

Only Caucasian adults living in Nashville, Tennessee served as donors. Researchers drew on some 97 million PBMCs for genomic DNA from unsorted samples. Per germline, CDR1 LGHNA and CDR2 YNFKEQ. Between the trimmed V and J ends, which lost 0 bases and 7 bases, there was a span of 10 bases. This CDR3 comprises 14 residues. The sequencing sample was made of PBMCs. The chain joins TRBV4-2 to TRBJ2-1; the D gene could be TRBD1 or TRBD2 (5 bases each). The TCR comes from a woman aged 40 to 50 in good health. Some clones in this sample may be carry-over from other donors' samples. The CDR3 region is CASSQEEGPNEQFF. The CDR3 DNA sequence: TGTGCCAGCAGCCAAGAAGAGGGACCTAATGAGCAGTTCTTC.